This T cell receptor beta chain was retrieved from a study of CD8+ T cells in alopecia areata. The wider study: Treated patients swallowed 5 to 10 mg of oral tofacitinib twice daily. The study's findings and limits: Clonality exceeded that of normal scalp in lesional scalp, most notably in alopecia totalis/universalis. Tofacitinib significantly decreased scalp clonality and expanded CD8+ clones among top 100.

The authors extracted RNA and reverse transcribed it into cDNA as the sequencing template. Here immunoSEQ multiplex PCR was the method, and the copy in TCRdb shows in-frame clones only, minus some. The sample shows fewer than 250,000 clones, less than 50% of them seen only once. In regard to this clone: Its cognate antigen is unknown.

The V gene's germline CDR1 is SQVTM and CDR2 ANQGSEA. V was trimmed by 4 bases and J by 2 bases, leaving 12 bases between them. The CDR3 contains 14 residues. Noted treatment: oral pan-JAK inhibitor, 5-10 mg twice daily. Both CD4+ and CD8+ T cells were separated by sorting PBMCs. V usage is TRBV29-1 and J usage is TRBJ1-5; D not certain. This TCR was recovered from a human donor with alopecia areata. The sample in question was CD4+ T cells sorted from blood, obtained between weeks 36 and 40, from a patient treated with tofacitinib. In nucleotides, the CDR3 is TGCAGCGTTGTGACGGGTGGGGGCAATCAGCCCCAGCATTTT. Its translation is CSVVTGGGNQPQHF.